A selection of T cell receptor beta chains follows, all from one sample in a study of blood T cell repertoires in COVID-19. Measured with immunoSEQ multiplex PCR; TCRdb has only the in-frame clones, and not every one. The data show about 440,000 clones, with about 85% seen just once and about 2% held by the top ten. What was sequenced was PBMCs or T cells enriched from blood (not recorded which). All receptors derive from a woman aged 18 to 35 with acute COVID-19. The CDR3 runs from the conserved cysteine through the conserved F or W. D genes are given only for firm matches. Some rows mark clone size as missing; the rest say once, few, many or name a class of expanded clone.

NA,NA,TRBV6-6,TRBJ2-7,TGTGCCAGCACTACTTGGGGCAGGGGCTACGAGCAGTACTTC,CASTTWGRGYEQYF
NA,TRBD1,TRBV7-2,TRBJ2-1,TGTGCCAGCAGCTTAGAAACAGGGGAGTACAATGAGCAGTTCTTC,CASSLETGEYNEQFF
NA,NA,TRBV19,TRBJ1-2,TGTGCCAGTAGTATAGATGGCCAGAAATTCTATGGCTACACCTTC,CASSIDGQKFYGYTF
NA,TRBD2,TRBV7-9,TRBJ2-3,TGTGCCAGCACCTCATTCAAAGGCGGGAGGCCAGATACGCAGTATTTT,CASTSFKGGRPDTQYF
few,NA,TRBV4-2,TRBJ2-1,TGTGCCAGCAGTCTCGTCTGGCCTGAGCAGTTCTTC,CASSLVWPEQFF
NA,NA,TRBV30,TRBJ2-3,TGTGCCTTGCGTGGGGGAGGCCACACAGATACGCAGTATTTT,CALRGGGHTDTQYF
NA,TRBD2,TRBV7-3,TRBJ2-5,TGTGCCAGCAGCTCATACGTAGCGGGTCAAGAGACCCAGTACTTC,CASSSYVAGQETQYF
few,NA,TRBV29-1,TRBJ1-1,TGCAGCGTTGAGCCACAGATGAACACTGAAGCTTTCTTT,CSVEPQMNTEAFF
NA,NA,TRBV20-1,TRBJ2-1,TGCAGTGCTAGTCACACTAGTGGTGGGAATGAGCAGTTCTTC,CSASHTSGGNEQFF
NA,TRBD1,TRBV5-1,TRBJ2-7,TGCGCCAGCAGCATAGGGACAGGGGACTACGAGCAGTACTTC,CASSIGTGDYEQYF